The rows below give T cell receptor beta chains drawn from one sample of a study of T-cell reconstitution after alpha-beta-depleted transplantation in children. Each CDR3 protein gets one entry after TCRdb re-called the PCR reads with MiXCR. Of over 150,000 distinct CDR3 sequences detected, around 6.8% appear once; the ten largest clones hold over 2.5%. The sequenced sample was PBMCs from the stem cell graft donor, obtained from the stem cell graft. The source is a human donor who donated a stem cell graft to a child with Wiskott-Aldrich syndrome. Both conserved end residues are trimmed from each CDR3. The order of the fields is V gene, J gene, CDR3 protein.

TRBV7-9	TRBJ2-2	ASSLTEPRIEGGELF
TRBV12-3/TRBV12-4	TRBJ2-1	ASSRVVGNEQF
TRBV14	TRBJ2-3	ASRLTGDPDTQY
TRBV29-1	TRBJ2-3	SDLLAGRTQY
TRBV20-1	TRBJ2-7	SAKRGHSYEQY
TRBV29-1	TRBJ2-2	SVGKGVLGGELF
TRBV9	TRBJ2-1	ASSRRGDHNEQF
TRBV6-5	TRBJ1-5	AASRAGNQPQH
TRBV12-3/TRBV12-4	TRBJ1-2	ASSGERQGNGYT
TRBV29-1	TRBJ2-1	SAQAVHGTSGSPASYNEQF
TRBV5-1	TRBJ2-2	ASSVMWGNTGELF
TRBV10-3	TRBJ2-7	AISVYGLGEQY
TRBV11-2	TRBJ2-1	ASSRIDRGYNEQF
TRBV18	TRBJ2-1	ASQNPSFLYNEQF
TRBV20-1	TRBJ2-1	SARDSRGFNEQF
TRBV7-2	TRBJ2-1	ASRRGRRLYNEQF
TRBV12-3/TRBV12-4	TRBJ2-6	ASSLPPRGSGANVLT
TRBV4-3	TRBJ2-3	ASSQGPLEADTQY
TRBV13	TRBJ2-2	ASSLDLELF
TRBV7-2	TRBJ1-5	ASSLGTGNKQPQH
TRBV9	TRBJ1-6	ASSVAGAYDSPLH
TRBV6-5	TRBJ1-1	ASSYFYENTEAF
TRBV6-5	TRBJ1-1	ASSYTGGFGTEAF
TRBV7-9	TRBJ2-3	ASSSPAFGTDTQY
TRBV12-3/TRBV12-4	TRBJ1-5	ASSRDSGSQH
TRBV19	TRBJ2-3	ASSPGDTQY
TRBV4-3	TRBJ2-2	ASSQRGSAGELF
TRBV18	TRBJ2-4	ATNKEGTIQY
TRBV19	TRBJ2-6	ASRSERTSAPSGANVLT
TRBV7-2	TRBJ2-1	ASSETYYNEQF
TRBV7-2	TRBJ2-7	ASSFGLAGREQY
TRBV30	TRBJ1-1	AWKRGATEAF
TRBV24-1	TRBJ2-1	ATSDRGRGSSYNEQF
TRBV24-1	TRBJ2-5	ATSDRTSGAYQETQY
TRBV7-9	TRBJ2-1	ASSPTSGSSYNEQF
TRBV5-1	TRBJ2-1	ASSPLGPYNEQF
TRBV29-1	TRBJ2-5	SVKRASQETQY
TRBV6-5	TRBJ1-1	ASIRDRYEAF
TRBV5-5	TRBJ1-4	ASSMQGVPNEKLF